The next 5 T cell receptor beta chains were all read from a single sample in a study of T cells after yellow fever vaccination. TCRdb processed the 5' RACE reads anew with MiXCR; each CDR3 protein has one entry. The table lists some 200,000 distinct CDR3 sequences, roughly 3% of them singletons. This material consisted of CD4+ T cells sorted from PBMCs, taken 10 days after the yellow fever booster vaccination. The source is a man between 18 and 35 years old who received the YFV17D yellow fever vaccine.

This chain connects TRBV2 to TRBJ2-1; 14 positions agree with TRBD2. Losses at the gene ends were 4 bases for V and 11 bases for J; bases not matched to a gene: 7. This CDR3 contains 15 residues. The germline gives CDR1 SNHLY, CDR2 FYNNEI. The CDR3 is CASSGPGLAGDQQFF. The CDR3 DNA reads TGTGCCAGCAGTGGCCCGGGACTAGCGGGGGATCAGCAGTTCTTC. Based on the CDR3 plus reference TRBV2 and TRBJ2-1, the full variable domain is EPEVTQTPSHQVTQMGQEVILRCVPISNHLYFYWYRQILGQKVEFLVSFYNNEISEKSEIFDDQFSVERPDGSNFTLKIRSTKLEDSAMYFCASSGPGLAGDQQFFGPGTRLTVL.

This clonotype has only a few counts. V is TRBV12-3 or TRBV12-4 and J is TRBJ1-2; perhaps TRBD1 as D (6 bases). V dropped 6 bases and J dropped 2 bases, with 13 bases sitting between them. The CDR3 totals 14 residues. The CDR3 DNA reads TGTGCCAGCAGACGATATACAGGGAACTATGGCTACACCTTC. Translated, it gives CASRRYTGNYGYTF.

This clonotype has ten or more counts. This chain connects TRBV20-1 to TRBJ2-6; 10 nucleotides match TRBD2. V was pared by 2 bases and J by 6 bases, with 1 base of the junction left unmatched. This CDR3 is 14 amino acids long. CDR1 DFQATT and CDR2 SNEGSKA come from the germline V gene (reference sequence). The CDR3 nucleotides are TGCAGTGCTAGACTAGCGGGGGAGGCCAACGTCCTGACTTTC. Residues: CSARLAGEANVLTF.

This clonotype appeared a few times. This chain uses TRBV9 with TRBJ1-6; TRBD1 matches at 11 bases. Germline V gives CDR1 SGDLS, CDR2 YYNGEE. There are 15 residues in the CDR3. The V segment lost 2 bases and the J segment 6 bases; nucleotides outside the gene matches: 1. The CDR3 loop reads CASSVGQGANSPLHF. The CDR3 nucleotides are TGTGCCAGCAGCGTCGGACAGGGGGCTAATTCACCCCTCCACTTT.

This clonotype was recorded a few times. CDR3 sequence reads: CASRKTGTGANVLTF. The DNA for the CDR3 is TGTGCCAGCAGAAAAACAGGGACTGGGGCCAACGTCCTGACTTTC. J is TRBJ2-6 and V is TRBV6-5; maybe TRBD1 (6 bases). This CDR3 has 15 residues. Germline V gives CDR1 MNHEY, CDR2 SVGAGI. V was cut by 6 bases and J by 2 bases, with 11 bases left in between.